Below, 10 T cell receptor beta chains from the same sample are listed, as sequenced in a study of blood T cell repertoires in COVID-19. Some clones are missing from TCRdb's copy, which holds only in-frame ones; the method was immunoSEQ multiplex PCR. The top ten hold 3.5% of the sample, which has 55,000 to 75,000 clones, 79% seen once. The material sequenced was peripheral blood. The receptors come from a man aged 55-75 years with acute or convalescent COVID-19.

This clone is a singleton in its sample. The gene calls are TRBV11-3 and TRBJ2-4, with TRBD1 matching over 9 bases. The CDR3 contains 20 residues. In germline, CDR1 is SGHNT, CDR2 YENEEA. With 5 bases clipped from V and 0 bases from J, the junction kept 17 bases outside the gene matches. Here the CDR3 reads CASSVDQDRGTTLAKNIQYF. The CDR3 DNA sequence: TGTGCCAGCAGCGTCGACCAGGACAGGGGAACAACCCTAGCCAAAAACATTCAGTACTTC.

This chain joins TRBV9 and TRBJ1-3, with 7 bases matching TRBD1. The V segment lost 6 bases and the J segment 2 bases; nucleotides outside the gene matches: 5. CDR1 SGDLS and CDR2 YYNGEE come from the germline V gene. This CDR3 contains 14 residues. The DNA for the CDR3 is TGTGCCAGCATGCAGGGGGACGCTGGAAACACCATATATTTT. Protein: CASMQGDAGNTIYF.

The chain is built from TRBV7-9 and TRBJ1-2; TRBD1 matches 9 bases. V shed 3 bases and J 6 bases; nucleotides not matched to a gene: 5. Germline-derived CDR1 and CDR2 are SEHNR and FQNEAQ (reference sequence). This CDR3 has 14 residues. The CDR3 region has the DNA TGTGCCAGCAGCTTGACAGGGGGGGCGAATGGCTACACCTTC. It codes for CASSLTGGANGYTF.

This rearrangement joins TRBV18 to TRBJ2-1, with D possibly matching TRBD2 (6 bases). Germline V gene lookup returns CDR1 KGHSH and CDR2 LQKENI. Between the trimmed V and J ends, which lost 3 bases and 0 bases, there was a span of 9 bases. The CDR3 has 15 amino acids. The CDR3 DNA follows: TGTGCCAGCTCACCTCGGGGGAGCTCCTACAATGAGCAGTTCTTC. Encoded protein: CASSPRGSSYNEQFF.

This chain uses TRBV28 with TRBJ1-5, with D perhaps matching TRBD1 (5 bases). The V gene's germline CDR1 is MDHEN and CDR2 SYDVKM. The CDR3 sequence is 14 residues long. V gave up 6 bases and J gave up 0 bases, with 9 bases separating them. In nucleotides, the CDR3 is TGTGCCAGCAGGGCCGGGGGTAGCAATCAGCCCCAGCATTTT. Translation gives CASRAGGSNQPQHF.

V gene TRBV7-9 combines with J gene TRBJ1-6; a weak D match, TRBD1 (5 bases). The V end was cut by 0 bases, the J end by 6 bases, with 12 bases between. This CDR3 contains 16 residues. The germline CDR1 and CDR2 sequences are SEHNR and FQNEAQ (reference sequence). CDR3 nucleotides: TGTGCCAGCAGCTTAGCAGACGGGAGGGGTAATTCACCCCTCCACTTT. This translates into CASSLADGRGNSPLHF.

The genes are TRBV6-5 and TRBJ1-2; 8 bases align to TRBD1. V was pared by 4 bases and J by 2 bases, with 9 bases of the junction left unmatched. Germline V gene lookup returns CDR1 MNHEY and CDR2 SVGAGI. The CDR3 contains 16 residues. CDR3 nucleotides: TGTGCCAGCAGTTCAGGGACAGGCCAAGGGAACTATGGCTACACCTTC. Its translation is CASSSGTGQGNYGYTF.

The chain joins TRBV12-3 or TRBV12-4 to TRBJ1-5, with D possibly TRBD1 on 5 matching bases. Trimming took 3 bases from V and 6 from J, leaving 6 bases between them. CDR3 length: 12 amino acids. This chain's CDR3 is CASSFQGQPQHF. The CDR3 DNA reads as TGTGCCAGCAGTTTCCAGGGTCAGCCCCAGCATTTT.

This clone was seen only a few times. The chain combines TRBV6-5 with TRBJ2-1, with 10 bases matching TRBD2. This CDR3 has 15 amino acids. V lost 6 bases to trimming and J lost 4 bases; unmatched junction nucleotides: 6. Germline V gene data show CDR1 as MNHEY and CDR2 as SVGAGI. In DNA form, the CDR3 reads TGTGCCAGCAGCCTTGGACTAGCGGAATACAATGAGCAGTTCTTC. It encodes CASSLGLAEYNEQFF.

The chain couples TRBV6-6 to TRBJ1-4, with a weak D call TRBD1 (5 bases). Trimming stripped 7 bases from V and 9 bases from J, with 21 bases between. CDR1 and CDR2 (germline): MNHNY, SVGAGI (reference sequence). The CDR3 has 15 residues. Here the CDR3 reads CASTLSRGQSQKLFF. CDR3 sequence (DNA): TGTGCCAGCACCCTATCTAGGGGTCAGTCCCAAAAACTGTTTTTT.